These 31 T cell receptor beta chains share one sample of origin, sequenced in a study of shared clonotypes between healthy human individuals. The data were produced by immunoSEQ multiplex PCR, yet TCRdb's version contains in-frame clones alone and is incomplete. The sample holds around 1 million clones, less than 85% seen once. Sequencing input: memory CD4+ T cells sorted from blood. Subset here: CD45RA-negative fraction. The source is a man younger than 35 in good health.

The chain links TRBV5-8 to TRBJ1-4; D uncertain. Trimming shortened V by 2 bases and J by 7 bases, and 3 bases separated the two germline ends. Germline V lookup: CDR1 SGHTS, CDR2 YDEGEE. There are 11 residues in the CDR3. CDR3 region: CASSFGEKLFF. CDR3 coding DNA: TGTGCCAGCAGCTTCGGTGAAAAACTGTTTTTT.

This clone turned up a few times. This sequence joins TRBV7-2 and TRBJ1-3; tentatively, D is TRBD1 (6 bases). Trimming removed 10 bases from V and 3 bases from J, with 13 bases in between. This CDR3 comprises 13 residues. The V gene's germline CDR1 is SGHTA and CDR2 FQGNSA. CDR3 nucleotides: TGTGCCACCGAACAGGGATTTGGAAACACCATATATTTT. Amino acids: CATEQGFGNTIYF.

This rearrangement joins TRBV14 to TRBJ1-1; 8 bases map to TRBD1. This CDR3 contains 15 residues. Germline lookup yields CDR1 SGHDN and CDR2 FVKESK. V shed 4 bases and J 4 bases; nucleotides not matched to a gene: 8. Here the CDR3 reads CASSRSQGAGTEAFF. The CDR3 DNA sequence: TGTGCCAGCAGCCGTAGTCAGGGGGCCGGCACTGAAGCTTTCTTT.

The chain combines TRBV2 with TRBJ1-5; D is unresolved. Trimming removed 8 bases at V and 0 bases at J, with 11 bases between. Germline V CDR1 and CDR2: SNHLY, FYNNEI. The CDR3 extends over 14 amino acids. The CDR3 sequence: CASGRGPSNQPQHF. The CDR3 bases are TGTGCCAGCGGGCGAGGGCCTAGCAATCAGCCCCAGCATTTT.

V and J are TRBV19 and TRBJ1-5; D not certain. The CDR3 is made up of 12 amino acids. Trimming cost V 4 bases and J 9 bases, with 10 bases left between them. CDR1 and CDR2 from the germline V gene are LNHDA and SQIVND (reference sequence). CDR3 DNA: TGTGCCAGTAGTAAGTCGGGCGGGCCCCAGCATTTT. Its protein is CASSKSGGPQHF.

The CDR3 loop reads CASSYDGYTF. The CDR3 DNA is TGTGCCAGCAGTTACGATGGCTACACCTTC. This chain joins TRBV6-6 and TRBJ1-2; D ambiguous. Germline V CDR1 and CDR2: MNHNY, SVGAGI (reference sequence). CDR3 length: 10 amino acids. Between the trimmed V and J ends, which lost 2 bases and 6 bases, there was a span of 1 base.

The CDR3 region has the DNA TGTGCCAGCAGTGCGAATACCGGGACAGGGATCACAGATACGCAGTATTTT. Its translation: CASSANTGTGITDTQYF. This sequence joins TRBV25-1 and TRBJ2-3, with 9 bases that match TRBD1. V gave up 4 bases and J gave up 2 bases; unmatched junction bases: 10. Germline CDR1 and CDR2: MGHDK and SYGVNS. The CDR3 covers 17 residues. Variable domain in full (rest from reference TRBV25-1 and TRBJ2-3): EADIYQTPRYLVIGTGKKITLECSQTMGHDKMYWYQQDPGMELHLIHYSYGVNSTEKGDLSSESTVSRIRTEHFPLTLESARPSHTSQYLCASSANTGTGITDTQYFGPGTRLTVL.

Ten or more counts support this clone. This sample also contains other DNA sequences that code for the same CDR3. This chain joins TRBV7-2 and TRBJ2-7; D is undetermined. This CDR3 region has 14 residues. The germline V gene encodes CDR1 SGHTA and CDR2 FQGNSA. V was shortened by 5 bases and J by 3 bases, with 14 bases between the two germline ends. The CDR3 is CASSLGWSGYEQYF. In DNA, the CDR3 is TGTGCCAGCAGCCTTGGATGGTCCGGCTACGAGCAGTACTTC.

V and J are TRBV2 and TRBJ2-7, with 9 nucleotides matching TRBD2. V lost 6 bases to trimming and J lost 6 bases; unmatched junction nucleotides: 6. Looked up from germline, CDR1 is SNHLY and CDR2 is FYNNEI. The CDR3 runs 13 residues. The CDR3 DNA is TGTGCCAGCAGCTTAGCGGGAGTCGGCGAGCAGTACTTC. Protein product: CASSLAGVGEQYF.

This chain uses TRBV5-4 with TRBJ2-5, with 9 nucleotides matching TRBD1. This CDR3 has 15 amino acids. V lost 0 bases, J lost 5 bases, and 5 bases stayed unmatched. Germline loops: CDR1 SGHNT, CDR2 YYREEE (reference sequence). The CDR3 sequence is CASSLGDRARETQYF. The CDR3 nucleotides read TGTGCCAGCAGCTTGGGGGACAGGGCGAGGGAGACCCAGTACTTC.

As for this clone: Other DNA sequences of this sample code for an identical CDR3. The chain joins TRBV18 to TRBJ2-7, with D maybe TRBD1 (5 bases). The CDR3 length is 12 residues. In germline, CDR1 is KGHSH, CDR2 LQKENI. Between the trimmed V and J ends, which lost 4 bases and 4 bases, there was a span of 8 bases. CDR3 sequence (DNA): TGTGCCAGCTCACGAGACAGTTACGAGCAGTACTTC. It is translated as CASSRDSYEQYF.

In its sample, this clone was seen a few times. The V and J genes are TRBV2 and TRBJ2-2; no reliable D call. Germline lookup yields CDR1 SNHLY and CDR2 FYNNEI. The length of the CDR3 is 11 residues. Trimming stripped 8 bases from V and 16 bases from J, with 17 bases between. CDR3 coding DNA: TGTGCCAGCCTTGATTACACTTCCGGGTTTTTT. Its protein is CASLDYTSGFF.

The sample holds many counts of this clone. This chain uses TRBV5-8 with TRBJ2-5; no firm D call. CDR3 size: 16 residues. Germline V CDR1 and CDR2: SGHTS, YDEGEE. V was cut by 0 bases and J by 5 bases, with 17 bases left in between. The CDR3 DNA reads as TGTGCCAGCAGCTTGGGTCCTCAGGTCCTCAGTGAGACCCAGTACTTC. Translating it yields CASSLGPQVLSETQYF. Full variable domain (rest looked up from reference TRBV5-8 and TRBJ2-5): EAGVTQSPTHLIKTRGQQATLRCSPISGHTSVYWYQQALGLGLQFLLWYDEGEERNRGNFPPRFSGRQFPNYSSELNVNALELEDSALYLCASSLGPQVLSETQYFGPGTRLLVL.

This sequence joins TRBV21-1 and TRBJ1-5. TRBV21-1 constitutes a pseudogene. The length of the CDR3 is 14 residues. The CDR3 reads CASSNREAHQPQHF. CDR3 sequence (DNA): TGTGCCAGCAGCAACCGGGAGGCTCATCAGCCCCAGCATTTT.

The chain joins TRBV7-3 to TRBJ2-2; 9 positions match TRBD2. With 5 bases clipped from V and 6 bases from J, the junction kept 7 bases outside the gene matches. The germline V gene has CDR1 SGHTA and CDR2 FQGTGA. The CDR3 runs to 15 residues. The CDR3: CASSPARGGSGELFF. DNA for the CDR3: TGTGCCAGCAGCCCCGCGCGGGGGGGCTCCGGGGAGCTGTTTTTT.

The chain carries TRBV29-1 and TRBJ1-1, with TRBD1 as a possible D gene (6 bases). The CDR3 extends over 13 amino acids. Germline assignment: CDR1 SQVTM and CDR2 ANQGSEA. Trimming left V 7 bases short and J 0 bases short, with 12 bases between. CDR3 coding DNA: TGCAGCGCCCTTGACAGGCTGAACACTGAAGCTTTCTTT. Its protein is CSALDRLNTEAFF.

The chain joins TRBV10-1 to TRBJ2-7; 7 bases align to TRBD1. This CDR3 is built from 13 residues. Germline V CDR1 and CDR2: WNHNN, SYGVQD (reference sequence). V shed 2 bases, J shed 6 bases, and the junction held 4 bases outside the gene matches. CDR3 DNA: TGCGCCAGCAGTGAGGGGGGACAGACCGAGCAGTACTTC. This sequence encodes CASSEGGQTEQYF.

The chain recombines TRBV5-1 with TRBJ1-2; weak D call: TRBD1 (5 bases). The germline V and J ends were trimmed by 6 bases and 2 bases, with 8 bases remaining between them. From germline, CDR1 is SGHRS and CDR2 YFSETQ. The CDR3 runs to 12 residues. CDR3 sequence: CASMGENYGYTF. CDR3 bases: TGCGCCAGCATGGGGGAAAACTATGGCTACACCTTC.

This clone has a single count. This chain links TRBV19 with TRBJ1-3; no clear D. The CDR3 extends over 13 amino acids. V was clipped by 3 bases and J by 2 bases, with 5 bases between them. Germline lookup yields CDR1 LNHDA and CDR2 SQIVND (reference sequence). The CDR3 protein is CASSMRAGNTIYF. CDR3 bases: TGTGCCAGTAGTATGCGGGCTGGAAACACCATATATTTT.

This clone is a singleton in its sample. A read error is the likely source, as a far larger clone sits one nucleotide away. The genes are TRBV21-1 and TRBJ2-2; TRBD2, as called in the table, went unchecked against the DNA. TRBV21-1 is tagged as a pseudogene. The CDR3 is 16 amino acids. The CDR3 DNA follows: TGTGCCAGCAACAAAGTTCCTAGCGGGGGGACCGGGGAGCTGTTTTTT. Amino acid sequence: CASNKVPSGGTGELFF.

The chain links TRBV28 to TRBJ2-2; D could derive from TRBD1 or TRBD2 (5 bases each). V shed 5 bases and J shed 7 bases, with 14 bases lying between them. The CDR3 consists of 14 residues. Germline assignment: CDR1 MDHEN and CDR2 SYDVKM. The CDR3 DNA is TGTGCCAGCAGTGAAGCCAGAGGGGTCGGGGAGCTGTTTTTT. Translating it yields CASSEARGVGELFF.

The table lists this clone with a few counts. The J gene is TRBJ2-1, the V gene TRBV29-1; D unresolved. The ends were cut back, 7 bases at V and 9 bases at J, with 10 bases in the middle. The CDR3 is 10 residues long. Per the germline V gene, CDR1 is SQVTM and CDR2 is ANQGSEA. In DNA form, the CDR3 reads TGCAGCGGCTCCAAGGGTGAGCAGTTCTTC. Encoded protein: CSGSKGEQFF.

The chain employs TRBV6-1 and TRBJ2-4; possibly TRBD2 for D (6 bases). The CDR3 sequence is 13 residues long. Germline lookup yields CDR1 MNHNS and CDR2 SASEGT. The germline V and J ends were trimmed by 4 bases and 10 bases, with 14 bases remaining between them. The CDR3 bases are TGTGCCAGCAGTGGGTTAGCGGAGATGATTCAGTACTTC. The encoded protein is CASSGLAEMIQYF.

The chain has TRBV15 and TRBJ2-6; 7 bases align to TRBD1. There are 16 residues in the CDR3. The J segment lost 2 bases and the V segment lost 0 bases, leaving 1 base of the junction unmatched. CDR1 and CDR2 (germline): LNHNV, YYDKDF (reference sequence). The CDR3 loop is CATSREGGPGANVLTF. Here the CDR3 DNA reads TGTGCCACCAGCAGAGAAGGGGGCCCTGGGGCCAACGTCCTGACTTTC.

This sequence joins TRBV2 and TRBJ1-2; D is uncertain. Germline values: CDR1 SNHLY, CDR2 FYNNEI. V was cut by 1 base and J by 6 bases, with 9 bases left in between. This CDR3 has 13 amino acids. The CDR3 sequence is CASSEERIDGYTF. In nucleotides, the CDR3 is TGTGCCAGCAGTGAAGAGCGAATTGATGGCTACACCTTC.

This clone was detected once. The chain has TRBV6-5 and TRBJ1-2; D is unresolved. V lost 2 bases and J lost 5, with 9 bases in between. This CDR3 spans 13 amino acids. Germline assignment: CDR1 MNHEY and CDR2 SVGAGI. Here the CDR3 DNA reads TGTGCCAGCAGTTACGGGCAGCGGTATGGCTACACCTTC. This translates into CASSYGQRYGYTF.

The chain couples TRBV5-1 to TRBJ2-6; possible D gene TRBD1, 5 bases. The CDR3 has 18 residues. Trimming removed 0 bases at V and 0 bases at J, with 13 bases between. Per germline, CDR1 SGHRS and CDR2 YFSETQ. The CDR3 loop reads CASSLAMTASSGANVLTF. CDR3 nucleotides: TGCGCCAGCAGCTTGGCAATGACAGCGAGCTCTGGGGCCAACGTCCTGACTTTC.

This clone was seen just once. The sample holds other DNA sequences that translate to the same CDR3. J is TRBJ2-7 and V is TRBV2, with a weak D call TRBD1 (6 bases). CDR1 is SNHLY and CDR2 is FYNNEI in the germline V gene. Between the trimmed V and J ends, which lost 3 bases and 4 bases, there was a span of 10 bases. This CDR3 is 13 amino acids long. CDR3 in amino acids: CASSEYRAYEQYF. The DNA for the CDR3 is TGTGCCAGCAGTGAGTACAGGGCATACGAGCAGTACTTC. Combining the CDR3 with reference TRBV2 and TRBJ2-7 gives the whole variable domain EPEVTQTPSHQVTQMGQEVILRCVPISNHLYFYWYRQILGQKVEFLVSFYNNEISEKSEIFDDQFSVERPDGSNFTLKIRSTKLEDSAMYFCASSEYRAYEQYFGPGTRLTVT.

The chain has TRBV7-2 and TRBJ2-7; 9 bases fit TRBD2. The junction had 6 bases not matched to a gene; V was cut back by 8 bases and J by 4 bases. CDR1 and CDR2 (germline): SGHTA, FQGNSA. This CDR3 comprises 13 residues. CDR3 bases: TGTGCCAGCGGTCTAGCGGGAAAATACGAGCAGTACTTC. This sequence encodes CASGLAGKYEQYF.

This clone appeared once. The CDR3 region is CASSRRQAHSNQPQHF. For the CDR3, the DNA is TGTGCCAGTAGTAGGCGACAGGCTCATAGCAATCAGCCCCAGCATTTT. The V gene is TRBV19, the J gene TRBJ1-5, with D possibly matching TRBD1 (6 bases). This CDR3 is built from 16 residues. The germline V and J ends were trimmed by 4 bases and 0 bases, with 13 bases remaining between them. Germline assignment: CDR1 LNHDA and CDR2 SQIVND (reference sequence).

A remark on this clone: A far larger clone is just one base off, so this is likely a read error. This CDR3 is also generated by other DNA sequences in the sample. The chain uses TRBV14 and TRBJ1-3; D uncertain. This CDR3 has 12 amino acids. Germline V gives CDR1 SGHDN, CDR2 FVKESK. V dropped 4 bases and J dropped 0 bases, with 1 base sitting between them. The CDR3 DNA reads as TGTGCCAGCAGCCTCTCTGGAAACACCATATATTTT. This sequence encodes CASSLSGNTIYF.